This T cell receptor (beta chain) came from a study of blood T cell repertoires in COVID-19. Assay used: immunoSEQ multiplex PCR; TCRdb lists only in-frame clones, some missing. The sample consists of 150,000 to 180,000 clones, 70% to 85% of them appearing once. The CDR3 extends over 13 amino acids. V was clipped by 3 bases and J by 10 bases, with 13 bases between them. The receptor was isolated from a man aged 60-69 years with COVID-19, enrolled during active disease. The chain uses TRBV12-3 or TRBV12-4 and TRBJ2-4; weak D call: TRBD1 (5 bases). The source material was peripheral blood. Here the CDR3 reads CASSFSGAPIQYF. In DNA form, the CDR3 reads TGTGCCAGCAGTTTCAGTGGGGCCCCTATTCAGTACTTC.